This T cell receptor (beta chain) was profiled in a study of blood T cell repertoires in COVID-19 (dated by TCRdb to 2020 to 2021). About the study as a whole: The collaborator samples originated in the United States, Italy and Spain and spanned the acute and convalescent phases of COVID-19. The material from the prospective study consisted of cDNA or gDNA derived from T cells, B-cell-depleted T cells, or PBMCs. Deeply sampled blood TCRbeta repertoires from subjects exposed to, actively infected with, or recovered from COVID-19 were included in the dataset. The repertoires were made available in a free public database intended to serve as a resource for research on the immune response to SARS-CoV-2. The samples were drawn from two sources: the first 160 participants of the ongoing ImmuneRACE study, and 1,254 subjects contributed by 6 global collaborators. Sample metadata almost always included a de-identified subject ID, COVID-19 status, age in years and sex. Where available, HLA class I and class II types were taken from metadata supplied by the sample provider and were not determined by assay-based typing.

Enrolling through a virtual design, the prospective study's participants ranged in age from roughly 18 to 90 years and lived across more than 20 United States geographic areas. In the prospective study, participants were assigned to cohorts based on the clinical history participants reported in a screening survey and a study questionnaire. A participant counted as exposed if, within 2 weeks of entering the study, that participant had been in contact with someone who had a PCR-confirmed or clinician-diagnosed COVID-19 case. Mobile phlebotomists in the prospective study collected whole blood, serum and a nasopharyngeal or oropharyngeal swab from every participant. Over an approximately 2-month period, participants in the prospective study had the option of providing additional blood draws and questionnaires. Before DNA extraction, blood samples from the prospective study were shipped at room temperature or frozen.

CDR1 and CDR2, per the germline V gene, are SNHLY and FYNNEI. V has 10 bases trimmed and J has 6 bases trimmed; junction bases matching no gene number 13. The CDR3 goes from the cysteine to the phenylalanine over 15 residues. CDR3 DNA is the only sequence kept; it has 45 bases, read in frame from the first base. The immunoSEQ Assay, a bias-controlled multiplex PCR, was used to amplify TCRbeta CDR3 regions from genomic DNA. Per the authors' processing: Within the assay, amplification of reference gene primers was used to estimate how many nucleated cells each sample contained. To quantify the absolute abundance of each unique TCRbeta CDR3 rearrangement, sequence reads were collapsed and filtered. For each sample, productive Simpson clonality was calculated as the square root of Simpson's diversity index across productive rearrangements. TCRdb holds this immuneACCESS table with in-frame rearrangements only. Some clones are missing; in checked studies, unresolved V genes explain under half, and the rest has no known cause. V and J calls and clone size are those listed in that table; D and trimming were worked out from the DNA. For this sample there are 120,000 to 150,000 clones; roughly 80% appear just once. The ten largest clonotypes hold under 2% of the sample.

On the study overall, not on this receptor specifically: The amount of clinical and demographic metadata varied by source and participant and was provided uncurated.

A remark on this clone: This receptor's antigen is unknown. Per-base quality was not reported, and no clone a single base away is much larger than it.

Input material: PBMCs or T cells enriched from blood (not recorded which). The clonotype originates from a young woman who had been exposed to COVID-19. The chain employs TRBV2 and TRBJ2-2; 8 middle bases align to TRBD2. The CDR3 corresponds to CATLKWGAGAGELFF. In nucleotide form, the sequence is TGTGCCACCTTGAAGTGGGGAGCGGGAGCCGGGGAGCTGTTTTTT.